What follows are 32 T cell receptor beta chains derived from one specimen sequenced in a study of identical twins. Each CDR3 protein is one row after TCRdb ran MiXCR on the 5' RACE reads. The sample includes 300,000 to 400,000 distinct CDR3 sequences, over 9% of them seen just once. A further study also used this sample, focusing on yellow fever vaccine responses in identical twins.

The specimen sequenced was CD8+ T cells sorted from blood. The source is a woman aged 18-29 years in good health.

This clonotype was observed a handful of times. The V call is TRBV20-1, the J call TRBJ2-7; 7 bases align to TRBD2. CDR3 length: 17 amino acids. J gave up 1 base and V 4 bases, and 16 bases lay outside the gene matches. Germline V CDR1 and CDR2: DFQATT, SNEGSKA (reference sequence). CDR3 sequence: CSATPGPRDYYSYEQYF. The DNA for the CDR3 is TGCAGTGCTACGCCCGGACCCCGGGACTATTATTCCTACGAGCAGTACTTC.

The chain employs TRBV20-1 and TRBJ2-1, with 8 bases aligning to TRBD2. V dropped 0 bases and J dropped 2; count of bases not matched to a gene: 6. CDR1 and CDR2 from the germline V gene are DFQATT and SNEGSKA (reference sequence). The CDR3 has 16 amino acids. Here the CDR3 DNA reads TGCAGTGCTAGAGACCGACTAGCGAGCCCCTACAATGAGCAGTTCTTC. Protein product: CSARDRLASPYNEQFF.

The chain couples TRBV20-1 to TRBJ2-1; 8 nucleotides agree with TRBD2. Germline values: CDR1 DFQATT, CDR2 SNEGSKA (reference sequence). With 0 bases clipped from V and 0 bases from J, the junction kept 4 bases outside the gene matches. The CDR3 runs 16 residues. In DNA, the CDR3 is TGCAGTGCTAGAGATATCCTAGCGGGCTCCTACAATGAGCAGTTCTTC. It is translated as CSARDILAGSYNEQFF.

The chain combines TRBV10-2 with TRBJ2-7; 13 bases are shared with TRBD2. V lost 6 bases to trimming and J lost 5 bases; unmatched junction nucleotides: 1. The CDR3 is 13 residues long. CDR1 and CDR2 from the germline V gene are WSHSY and SAAADI. The CDR3 reads CASRLAGGHEQYF. The CDR3 DNA reads TGCGCCAGCAGACTAGCGGGAGGGCACGAGCAGTACTTC.

The chain links TRBV7-8 to TRBJ2-5; 8 bases align to TRBD2. The ends lost 5 bases at V and 5 bases at J; junction bases unmatched: 13. Germline values: CDR1 SGHVS, CDR2 FQNEAQ. The CDR3 runs 16 residues. The CDR3 DNA reads TGTGCCAGCAGCCCTACGACAGCGGGAGTCGGTGAGACCCAGTACTTC. It is translated as CASSPTTAGVGETQYF.

The table lists this clonotype with a few counts. J is TRBJ2-3 and V is TRBV15, with 11 bases fitting TRBD2. The CDR3 extends over 18 amino acids. V lost 0 bases, J lost 2 bases, and 7 bases stayed unmatched. The germline CDR1 and CDR2 sequences are LNHNV and YYDKDF (reference sequence). CDR3 loop: CATSRDVASGGPTDTQYF. The CDR3 region has the DNA TGTGCCACCAGCAGAGATGTGGCTAGCGGGGGGCCCACAGATACGCAGTATTTT.

This clonotype was seen at least ten times. The V gene is TRBV24-1, the J gene TRBJ2-1; TRBD1 matches at 8 bases. Germline trimming cut 3 bases from V and 5 bases from J; bases unmatched to any gene: 11. The length of the CDR3 is 17 residues. Germline-derived CDR1 and CDR2 are KGHDR and SFDVKD. CDR3 nucleotides: TGTGCCACCAGTGATCCAGCAGGGGGCCGAACCGACAATGAGCAGTTCTTC. Amino acid sequence: CATSDPAGGRTDNEQFF.

In this sample, this clonotype turned up a few times. The chain uses TRBV27 and TRBJ2-1, with a possible D match to TRBD2 (7 bases). The V and J ends lost 7 bases and 7 bases respectively, with 17 bases between them. There are 14 residues in the CDR3. Germline assignment: CDR1 MNHEY and CDR2 SMNVEV (reference sequence). The CDR3 loop is CASISGGTANEQFF. The CDR3 DNA sequence: TGTGCCAGCATTTCGGGGGGCACGGCGAATGAGCAGTTCTTC.

The table lists this clonotype with a few counts. The rearrangement links TRBV7-2 to TRBJ2-1; 8 bases agree with TRBD2. The length of the CDR3 is 17 residues. J lost 4 bases, V lost 1 base, and 9 bases had no gene match. Germline assignment: CDR1 SGHTA and CDR2 FQGNSA. Here the CDR3 reads CASSLGGRGGPYNEQFF. Here the CDR3 DNA reads TGTGCCAGCAGCTTAGGAGGTCGGGGGGGGCCTTACAATGAGCAGTTCTTC.

This clonotype was seen only a few times. V gene TRBV16 combines with J gene TRBJ2-1, with 9 bases lining up with TRBD2. In germline, CDR1 is KGHSY, CDR2 FQNENV. Losses at the gene ends were 2 bases for V and 4 bases for J; bases not matched to a gene: 9. The CDR3 has 17 amino acids. The CDR3 loop reads CASSQHFLAGYYNEQFF. The CDR3 nucleotides read TGTGCCAGCAGCCAACATTTCCTAGCGGGGTATTACAATGAGCAGTTCTTC.

CDR3 DNA sequence: TGTGCCAGCAGCCAAGATCGGACTAGCCCACGGACCTACGAGCAGTACTTC. Encoded protein: CASSQDRTSPRTYEQYF. The V gene is TRBV14, the J gene TRBJ2-7, with 8 bases that match TRBD2. With V trimmed by 0 bases and J by 2 bases, 9 bases remained unmatched. CDR3 size: 17 residues. CDR1 and CDR2 (germline): SGHDN, FVKESK.

This clonotype occurred a few times. This chain connects TRBV19 to TRBJ2-1; 10 positions match TRBD2. CDR3 length: 13 residues. The J segment lost 5 bases and the V segment lost 10 bases, leaving 5 bases of the junction unmatched. The germline V gene has CDR1 LNHDA and CDR2 SQIVND (reference sequence). This chain's CDR3 is CATSGGGHNEQFF. The CDR3 nucleotides are TGTGCCACGAGCGGGGGGGGCCACAATGAGCAGTTCTTC.

This sequence joins TRBV2 and TRBJ2-5, with TRBD2 matching 11 bases. The CDR3 covers 17 residues. CDR1 SNHLY and CDR2 FYNNEI come from the germline V gene. J was trimmed by 4 bases and V by 7 bases; bases with no gene match: 14. DNA of the CDR3: TGTGCCAGCATCGTTCCCGGGACTAGCGGTAGTCGAGAGACCCAGTACTTC. Translated: CASIVPGTSGSRETQYF. Filled out from reference TRBV2 and TRBJ2-5, the complete variable domain reads EPEVTQTPSHQVTQMGQEVILRCVPISNHLYFYWYRQILGQKVEFLVSFYNNEISEKSEIFDDQFSVERPDGSNFTLKIRSTKLEDSAMYFCASIVPGTSGSRETQYFGPGTRLLVL.

This clonotype was seen only a few times. The chain carries TRBV20-1 and TRBJ2-7, with TRBD2 matching over 9 bases. This CDR3 region has 14 residues. The germline V gene encodes CDR1 DFQATT and CDR2 SNEGSKA (reference sequence). The V segment lost 0 bases and the J segment 5 bases; nucleotides outside the gene matches: 5. Here the CDR3 reads CSARDQREVHEQYF. DNA of the CDR3: TGCAGTGCTAGAGATCAGCGGGAGGTCCACGAGCAGTACTTC.

This clonotype was seen ten or more times. The chain has TRBV7-9 and TRBJ2-2, with 8 bases that match TRBD2. Unmatched junction bases numbered 11, after V lost 5 bases and J lost 6 bases. CDR3 size: 16 residues. In germline, CDR1 is SEHNR, CDR2 FQNEAQ (reference sequence). The CDR3 DNA sequence: TGTGCCAGCAGCCCACAAGAGCGGGAGCTGGCCGGGGAGCTGTTTTTT. It encodes CASSPQERELAGELFF.

The rearrangement joins TRBV28 to TRBJ2-1; D may match TRBD1 or TRBD2 (5 bases each). Trimming removed 3 bases from V and 9 bases from J, with 12 bases in between. This CDR3 region has 13 residues. From germline, CDR1 is MDHEN and CDR2 SYDVKM. CDR3 nucleotides: TGTGCCAGCAGTTTTGGGGGAGTTGGTGAGCAGTTCTTC. This gives the protein CASSFGGVGEQFF.

This clonotype showed up just a few times. CDR3 amino acids: CATSDGLAGGGDEQYF. The CDR3, as DNA: TGTGCCACCAGTGACGGACTAGCGGGAGGCGGGGACGAGCAGTACTTC. The chain carries TRBV24-1 and TRBJ2-7; 14 bases are shared with TRBD2. CDR3 length: 16 amino acids. Losses at the gene ends were 4 bases for V and 5 bases for J; bases not matched to a gene: 6. The germline gives CDR1 KGHDR, CDR2 SFDVKD.

This clonotype was observed at least ten times. V usage is TRBV5-1 and J usage is TRBJ2-3; weak D call: TRBD1 (6 bases). The germline CDR1 and CDR2 sequences are SGHRS and YFSETQ. CDR3 size: 14 residues. V shed 1 base and J shed 4 bases, with 10 bases lying between them. CDR3: CASSLSGAPDTQYF. CDR3 nucleotides: TGCGCCAGCAGCTTGTCAGGGGCTCCAGATACGCAGTATTTT.

Only a few counts were recorded for this clonotype. The V and J genes are TRBV5-4 and TRBJ1-1; TRBD1 might be the D (6 bases). V gave up 4 bases and J gave up 8 bases, with 9 bases separating them. CDR3 length: 11 amino acids. Per the germline V gene, CDR1 is SGHNT and CDR2 is YYREEE (reference sequence). The CDR3 sequence: CASSNQGEAFF. In DNA form, the CDR3 reads TGTGCCAGCAGCAACCAGGGGGAAGCTTTCTTT.

This clonotype has only a few counts. The genes are TRBV28 and TRBJ1-5; TRBD1 might be the D (6 bases). CDR1 and CDR2 from the germline V gene are MDHEN and SYDVKM. The CDR3 covers 14 residues. V was pared by 2 bases and J by 6 bases, with 11 bases between. CDR3 residues: CASSLRQGIQPQHF. The CDR3 DNA reads TGTGCCAGCAGTTTAAGGCAGGGGATTCAGCCCCAGCATTTT.

This clonotype has only a few counts. Here the CDR3 reads CASSVGTANYGYTF. The CDR3 DNA follows: TGTGCCAGCAGCGTCGGGACAGCTAACTATGGCTACACCTTC. The chain combines TRBV7-9 with TRBJ1-2; 7 bases align to TRBD1. From germline, CDR1 is SEHNR and CDR2 FQNEAQ (reference sequence). V gave up 5 bases and J gave up 0 bases; unmatched junction bases: 3. CDR3 length: 14 residues.

This clonotype was counted at least ten times. The chain is built from TRBV4-1 and TRBJ1-5; D unclear. The germline V gene has CDR1 MGHRA and CDR2 YSYEKL. This CDR3 is built from 16 residues. Trimming left V 2 bases short and J 0 bases short, with 11 bases between. The CDR3 DNA reads as TGCGCCAGCAGCCAAACGGGAGGTAATAGCAATCAGCCCCAGCATTTT. Translating gives CASSQTGGNSNQPQHF.

The genes are TRBV7-2 and TRBJ2-1; 8 nucleotides match TRBD2. V lost 3 bases and J lost 4; bases outside the gene matches: 11. The CDR3 has 17 residues. CDR1 and CDR2 (germline): SGHTA, FQGNSA. The CDR3 DNA reads TGTGCCAGCAGCTTTGTCGGGGGGGGCCTCAAATACAATGAGCAGTTCTTC. Translation: CASSFVGGGLKYNEQFF.

At least ten counts were recorded for this clonotype. V usage is TRBV15 and J usage is TRBJ2-7; D is possibly TRBD1 (7 bases). V was cut by 2 bases and J by 6 bases, with 17 bases left in between. In germline, CDR1 is LNHNV, CDR2 YYDKDF (reference sequence). The CDR3 consists of 15 residues. CDR3 sequence: CATSRTGERETEQYF. CDR3 sequence (DNA): TGTGCCACCAGCAGAACAGGGGAACGGGAGACCGAGCAGTACTTC.

The J gene is TRBJ2-1, the V gene TRBV20-1, with unresolved D. V shed 7 bases and J shed 3 bases, with 13 bases lying between them. Germline CDR1 reads DFQATT; CDR2 reads SNEGSKA (reference sequence). The CDR3 has 13 amino acids. The CDR3 DNA reads TGCAGTGGCTTTGAGGCAGACTACAATGAGCAGTTCTTC. Its protein is CSGFEADYNEQFF.

This sequence joins TRBV12-3 or TRBV12-4 and TRBJ2-3; no reliable D call. V shed 4 bases and J shed 6 bases, with 23 bases lying between them. The CDR3 is 17 residues long. CDR3 coding DNA: TGTGCCAGCAGTTCTTTAGGTGGAGAGTCGTCATTGGATACGCAGTATTTT. This translates into CASSSLGGESSLDTQYF.

This clonotype was recorded a few times. The chain recombines TRBV11-1 with TRBJ2-1, with a weak D call TRBD1 (5 bases). Germline values: CDR1 SGHAT, CDR2 FQDESV (reference sequence). Trimming cost V 5 bases and J 4 bases, with 15 bases left between them. The CDR3 consists of 15 residues. CDR3 protein: CASSPTPGLYNEQFF. CDR3 DNA sequence: TGTGCCAGCAGCCCTACCCCAGGGTTGTACAATGAGCAGTTCTTC.

This clonotype showed up just a few times. The J gene is TRBJ2-7, the V gene TRBV27, with a tentative D call TRBD2 (5 bases). Trimming left V 11 bases short and J 2 bases short, with 22 bases between. This CDR3 comprises 15 residues. Germline CDR1 is MNHEY and CDR2 is SMNVEV (reference sequence). The CDR3 here is CAGVAGLEMAYEQYF. The CDR3, as DNA: TGTGCCGGTGTCGCGGGCCTTGAGATGGCCTACGAGCAGTACTTC.

The CDR3 nucleotides are TGTGCCAGCAGCGCAGGGGGGGGCTACAATGAGCAGTTCTTC. It translates to CASSAGGGYNEQFF. The chain uses TRBV9 and TRBJ2-1, with D tentatively TRBD1 or TRBD2 (7 bases each). This CDR3 region has 14 residues. Trimming took off 3 bases at V and 3 bases at J, with 10 bases between the two ends. Germline V gene sequence: CDR1 SGDLS, CDR2 YYNGEE.

This clonotype was seen a few times. The chain recombines TRBV4-1 with TRBJ1-5; tentatively, D is TRBD1 (5 bases). Per the germline V gene, CDR1 is MGHRA and CDR2 is YSYEKL. The CDR3 covers 16 residues. Trimming left V 0 bases short and J 1 base short, with 10 bases between. CDR3 nucleotides: TGCGCCAGCAGCCAAGAACCCAGGGACAGCAATCAGCCCCAGCATTTT. It specifies CASSQEPRDSNQPQHF.

V and J are TRBV12-3 or TRBV12-4 and TRBJ1-1, with D tentatively TRBD1 (5 bases). The CDR3 covers 12 residues. The germline V and J ends were trimmed by 8 bases and 5 bases, with 12 bases remaining between them. The DNA for the CDR3 is TGTGCCAGCCACACAGGCCTTACTGAAGCTTTCTTT. This gives the protein CASHTGLTEAFF.

This clonotype was counted ten times or more. The chain couples TRBV12-3 or TRBV12-4 to TRBJ2-7, with D possibly TRBD2 on 5 matching bases. CDR3 length: 12 residues. V was clipped by 6 bases and J by 2 bases, with 8 bases between them. CDR3 residues: CASSLTTYEQYF. The CDR3 DNA reads as TGTGCCAGCAGCCTGACTACCTACGAGCAGTACTTC.